This TCR beta chain derives from a study of T cells after posttransplantation cyclophosphamide. Study-level findings and limits: Skin or GI-infiltrating T cells shared few TRB sequences with blood. TRB clonality was highly associated with recipient CMV seropositivity and reactivation.

Details on this clone: The antigen is not known.

Using immunoSEQ multiplex PCR, the repertoire was profiled, and TCRdb retains in-frame clones only, with some absent. Of 20,000 to 25,000 clones in the sample, 73% are singletons; the top ten hold roughly 0.65%. This TCR came from a woman aged 60-75 years in good health, CMV-negative, and a related stem cell transplant donor. Sequenced: memory CD4+ T cells sorted from PBMCs.

The CDR3 DNA follows: TGTGCCAGCAGAGCAGTAGGGACTAAGGCAGATACGCAGTATTTT. Amino acid sequence: CASRAVGTKADTQYF. V usage is TRBV7-3 and J usage is TRBJ2-3, with TRBD2 identical over 7 bases. The germline V gene encodes CDR1 SGHTA and CDR2 FQGTGA. The CDR3 runs 15 residues. Germline trimming cut 6 bases from V and 4 bases from J; bases unmatched to any gene: 10.